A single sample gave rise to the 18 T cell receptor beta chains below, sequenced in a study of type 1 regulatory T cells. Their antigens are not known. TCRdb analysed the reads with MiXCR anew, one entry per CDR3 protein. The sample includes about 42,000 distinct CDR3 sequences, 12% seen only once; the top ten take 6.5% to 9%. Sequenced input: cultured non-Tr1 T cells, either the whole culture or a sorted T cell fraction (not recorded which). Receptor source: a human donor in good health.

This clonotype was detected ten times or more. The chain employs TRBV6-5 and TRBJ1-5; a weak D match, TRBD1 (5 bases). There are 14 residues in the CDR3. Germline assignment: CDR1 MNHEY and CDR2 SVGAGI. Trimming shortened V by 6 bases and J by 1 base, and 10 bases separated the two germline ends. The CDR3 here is CASREGLSNQPQHF. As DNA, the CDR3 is TGTGCCAGCAGGGAGGGGTTGAGCAATCAGCCCCAGCATTTT.

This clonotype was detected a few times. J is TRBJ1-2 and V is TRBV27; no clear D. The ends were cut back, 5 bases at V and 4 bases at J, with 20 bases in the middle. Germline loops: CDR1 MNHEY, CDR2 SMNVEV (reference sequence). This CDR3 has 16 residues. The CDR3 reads CASSPQPLGEGYGYTF. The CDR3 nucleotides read TGTGCCAGCAGTCCTCAACCCCTCGGAGAGGGCTATGGCTACACCTTC.

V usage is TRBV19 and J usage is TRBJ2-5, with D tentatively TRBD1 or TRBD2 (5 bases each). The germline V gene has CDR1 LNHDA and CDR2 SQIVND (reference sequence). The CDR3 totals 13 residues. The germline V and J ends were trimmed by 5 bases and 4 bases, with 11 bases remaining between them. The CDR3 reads CASSRQGVETQYF. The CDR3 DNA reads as TGTGCCAGTAGTCGTCAGGGAGTAGAGACCCAGTACTTC.

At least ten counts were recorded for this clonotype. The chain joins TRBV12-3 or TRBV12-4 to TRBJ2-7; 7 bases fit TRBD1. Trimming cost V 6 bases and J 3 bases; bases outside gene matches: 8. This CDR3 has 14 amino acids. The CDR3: CASRTTGALYEQYF. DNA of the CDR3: TGTGCCAGCAGAACTACAGGGGCCCTCTACGAGCAGTACTTC.

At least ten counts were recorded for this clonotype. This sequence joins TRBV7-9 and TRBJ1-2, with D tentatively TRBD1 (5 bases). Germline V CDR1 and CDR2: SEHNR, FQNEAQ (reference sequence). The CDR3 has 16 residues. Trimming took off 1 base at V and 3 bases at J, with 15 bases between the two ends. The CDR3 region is CASSLGSGGKYYGYTF. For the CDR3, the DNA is TGTGCCAGCAGCTTAGGGTCCGGGGGAAAATACTATGGCTACACCTTC.

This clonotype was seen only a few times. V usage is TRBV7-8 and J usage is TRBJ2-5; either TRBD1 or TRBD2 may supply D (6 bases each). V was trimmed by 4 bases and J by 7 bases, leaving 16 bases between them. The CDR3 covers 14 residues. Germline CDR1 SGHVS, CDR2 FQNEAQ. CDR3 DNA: TGTGCCAGCAGCTCTGGAGGGGGGATGGGGACCCAGTACTTC. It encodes CASSSGGGMGTQYF.

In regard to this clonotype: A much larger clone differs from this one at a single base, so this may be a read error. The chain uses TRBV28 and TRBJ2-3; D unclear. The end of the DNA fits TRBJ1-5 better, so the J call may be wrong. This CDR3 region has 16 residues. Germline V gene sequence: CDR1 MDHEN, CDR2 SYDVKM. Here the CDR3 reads CASNEHLSGGGDTQHF. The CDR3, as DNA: TGTGCCAGCAATGAACACTTATCGGGAGGCGGAGATACGCAGCATTTT.

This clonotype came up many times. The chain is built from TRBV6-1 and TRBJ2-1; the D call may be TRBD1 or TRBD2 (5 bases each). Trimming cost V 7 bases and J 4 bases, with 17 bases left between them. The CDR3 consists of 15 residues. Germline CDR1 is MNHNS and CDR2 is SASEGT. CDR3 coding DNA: TGTGCCAGCAAACTAACCCTGTGGGGGTACAATGAGCAGTTCTTC. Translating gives CASKLTLWGYNEQFF.

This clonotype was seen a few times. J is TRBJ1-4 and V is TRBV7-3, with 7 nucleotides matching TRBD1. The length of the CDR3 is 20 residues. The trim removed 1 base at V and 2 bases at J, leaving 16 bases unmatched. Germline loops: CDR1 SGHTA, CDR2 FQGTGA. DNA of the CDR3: TGTGCCAGCAGCTTAAACGCAGGGGGAATGATGTCTAGGACTAATGAAAAACTGTTTTTT. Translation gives CASSLNAGGMMSRTNEKLFF.

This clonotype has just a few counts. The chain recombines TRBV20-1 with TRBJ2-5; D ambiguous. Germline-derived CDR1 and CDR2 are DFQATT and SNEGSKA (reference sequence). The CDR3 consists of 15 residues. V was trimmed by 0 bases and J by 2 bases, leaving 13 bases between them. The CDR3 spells CSARDQRHLQETQYF. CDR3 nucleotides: TGCAGTGCTAGAGATCAACGGCATCTACAAGAGACCCAGTACTTC.

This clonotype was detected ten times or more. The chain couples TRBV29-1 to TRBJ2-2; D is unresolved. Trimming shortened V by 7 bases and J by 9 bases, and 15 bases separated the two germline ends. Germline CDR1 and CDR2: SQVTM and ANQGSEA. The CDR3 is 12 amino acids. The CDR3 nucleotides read TGCAGCGGGATAAAGGGTAGCCGGGAGCTGTTTTTT. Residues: CSGIKGSRELFF.

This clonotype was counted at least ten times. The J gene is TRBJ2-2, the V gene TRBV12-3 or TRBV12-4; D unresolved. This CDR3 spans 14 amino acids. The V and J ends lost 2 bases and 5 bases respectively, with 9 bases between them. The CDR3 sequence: CASSLTSRTGELFF. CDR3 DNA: TGTGCCAGCAGTTTAACGAGCAGGACCGGGGAGCTGTTTTTT.

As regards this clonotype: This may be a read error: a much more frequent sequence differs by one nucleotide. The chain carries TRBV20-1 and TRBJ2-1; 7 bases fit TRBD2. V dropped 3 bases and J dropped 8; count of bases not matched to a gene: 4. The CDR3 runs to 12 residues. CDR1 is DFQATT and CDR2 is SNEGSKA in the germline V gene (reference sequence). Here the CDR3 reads CSASGRTHEQFF. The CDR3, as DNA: TGCAGTGCTAGCGGGAGGACCCATGAGCAGTTCTTC.

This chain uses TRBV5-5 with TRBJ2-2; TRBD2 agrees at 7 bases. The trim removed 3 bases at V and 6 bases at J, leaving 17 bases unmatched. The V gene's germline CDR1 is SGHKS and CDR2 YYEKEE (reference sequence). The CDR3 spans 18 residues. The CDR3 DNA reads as TGTGCCAGCAGCTCCCGGTGGGGCGGGGGAGATACGGCCGGGGAGCTGTTTTTT. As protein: CASSSRWGGGDTAGELFF.

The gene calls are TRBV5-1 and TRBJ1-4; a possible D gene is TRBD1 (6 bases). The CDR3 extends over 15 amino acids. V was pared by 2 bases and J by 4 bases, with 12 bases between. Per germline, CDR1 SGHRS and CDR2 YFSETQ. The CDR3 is CASSFTGSFNEKLFF. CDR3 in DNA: TGCGCCAGCAGCTTTACAGGGTCCTTTAATGAAAAACTGTTTTTT.

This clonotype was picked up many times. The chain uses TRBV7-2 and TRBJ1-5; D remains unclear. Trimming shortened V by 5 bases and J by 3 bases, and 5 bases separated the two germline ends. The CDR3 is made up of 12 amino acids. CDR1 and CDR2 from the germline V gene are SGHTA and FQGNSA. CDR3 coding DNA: TGTGCCAGCAGCCCAGACAATCAGCCCCAGCATTTT. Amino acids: CASSPDNQPQHF.

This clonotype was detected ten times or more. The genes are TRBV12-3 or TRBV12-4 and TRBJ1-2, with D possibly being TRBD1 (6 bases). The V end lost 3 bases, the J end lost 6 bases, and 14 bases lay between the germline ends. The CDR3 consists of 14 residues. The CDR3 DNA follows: TGTGCCAGCAGTTTCCTACAGGGCTTGGATGGCTACACCTTC. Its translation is CASSFLQGLDGYTF.

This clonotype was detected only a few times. CDR3 sequence reads: CATPLTYEQYF. The CDR3 region has the DNA TGTGCCACCCCCCTAACGTACGAGCAGTACTTC. This chain uses TRBV18 with TRBJ2-7, with unresolved D. V dropped 10 bases and J dropped 4 bases, with 11 bases sitting between them. Germline V gene data show CDR1 as KGHSH and CDR2 as LQKENI. This CDR3 is 11 amino acids long.